This T cell receptor beta chain emerged from a study of Ad26.COV2.S vaccination and SARS-CoV-2 variants. Study results and caveats: Following vaccination, spike-specific CD8+ and CD4+ T cell responses reportedly exhibited substantial breadth.

Sequencing was performed with immunoSEQ multiplex PCR; in TCRdb, only in-frame clones are kept and a portion is missing. The sample lists over 200,000 clones; approximately 90% were seen once. Treatment in this sample: 15 to 20 received Ad26.COV2.S at low or high dose, single or two shots; five or six received placebo; per-sample allocation not given. The study sampled participants on day 63 after the first vaccine or placebo injection. About this clone: The antigen remains unidentified.

The sequencing used peripheral blood, collected in a trial of Ad26.COV2.S vaccine versus placebo. The clonotype originates from a person between 18 and 60 years old who received the Ad26.COV2.S COVID-19 vaccine or a placebo.

The CDR3 reads CASSWLPPGQGFNEQFF. CDR3 nucleotides: TGTGCCAGCAGTTGGCTGCCCCCGGGACAGGGGTTCAATGAGCAGTTCTTC. The chain recombines TRBV27 with TRBJ2-1, with 10 bases matching TRBD1. CDR1 and CDR2 from the germline V gene are MNHEY and SMNVEV (reference sequence). The trim removed 4 bases at V and 6 bases at J, leaving 12 bases unmatched. The CDR3 is 17 residues long.